This T cell receptor (beta chain) was profiled in a study of beta chain features in type 1 diabetes. Findings of the study overall: In the patient group, naive, central memory and Treg TCRB repertoires seemed more alike than in the healthy donor group. Type 1 diabetes patients showed fewer insertions and more deletions at VDJ junctions. Among patients with Type 1 diabetes, TCRB CDR3s were moderately but significantly shorter in every one of the four CD4+ subsets.

Without exception, sorted populations had purity beyond 98%. V gave up 2 bases and J gave up 0 bases, with 14 bases separating them. CDR1 MNHEY and CDR2 SVGAGI come from the germline V gene. This CDR3 has 16 amino acids. Reverse transcription of all isolated RNA meant that expressed TCRB transcripts were sequenced. Libraries were prepared by immunoSEQ multiplex PCR; TCRdb keeps only in-frame clonotypes and omits some of them. The table has 150,000 or so clones, about 10% seen once. A remark on this clone: Its specificity is not known.

The specimen was central memory CD4+ T cells from blood. This TCR was sampled from a man between 18 and 35 years old in good health. The chain recombines TRBV6-5 with TRBJ2-7, with D tentatively TRBD1 (5 bases). CDR3 protein: CASSYPSERGSYEQYF. The CDR3, as DNA: TGTGCCAGCAGTTACCCCAGTGAAAGGGGCTCCTACGAGCAGTACTTC.